A selection of T cell receptor beta chains follows, all from one sample in a study of blood T cell repertoires in COVID-19. TCRdb's table, derived via immunoSEQ multiplex PCR, lists solely in-frame clones and lacks some. This table holds under 200,000 clones, about 90% found once. Material for sequencing was PBMCs or T cells enriched from blood (not recorded which). Receptors originate from a woman aged 45-65 years who had recovered from COVID-19. Each CDR3 is given with its conserved first and last residue. The D gene is left open where the match is weak. Size is omitted from some rows. Given values are once, few, many or a class for expanded clones.

d_call,j_call,v_call,clone_size,cdr3_aa,cdr3_nt
TRBD1,TRBJ2-7,TRBV11-3,-,CASSLAGSRVGQGYEQYF,TGTGCCAGCAGCTTAGCCGGCAGCAGGGTGGGACAGGGGTACGAGCAGTACTTC
TRBD1,TRBJ2-7,TRBV29-1,-,CSAGTVLGQYF,TGCAGCGCGGGGACAGTTCTTGGGCAGTACTTC
-,TRBJ1-4,TRBV29-1,-,CSVAATNEKLFF,TGCAGCGTTGCTGCAACTAATGAAAAACTGTTTTTT
TRBD1,TRBJ1-5,TRBV15,-,CATSRGTGYDQPQHF,TGTGCCACCAGCAGAGGGACAGGGTATGATCAGCCCCAGCATTTT
-,TRBJ2-7,TRBV12-5,-,CASGLTQAYEQYF,TGTGCTAGTGGTTTGACTCAGGCCTACGAGCAGTACTTC
TRBD1,TRBJ2-2,TRBV19,-,CASSTRTGGELFF,TGTGCCAGTAGTACGCGGACAGGTGGGGAGCTGTTTTTT
TRBD1,TRBJ1-1,TRBV10-1,-,CASSETYRGLGEAFF,TGCGCCAGCAGCGAAACCTACAGGGGGCTTGGTGAAGCTTTCTTT
TRBD1,TRBJ2-4,TRBV28,-,CASRLRDRGDIQYF,TGTGCCAGCAGACTCCGGGACAGGGGGGACATTCAGTACTTC
TRBD1,TRBJ2-1,TRBV11-3,-,CASSRPRDRQSYNEQFF,TGTGCCAGCAGCCGACCCAGGGACAGGCAATCCTACAATGAGCAGTTCTTC
-,TRBJ1-2,TRBV24-1,-,CATSDPRDPTYTF,TGTGCCACCAGTGATCCGCGGGACCCGACCTACACCTTC
-,TRBJ2-7,TRBV5-1,-,CASSPGSGKSSYEQYF,TGCGCCAGCAGCCCGGGGTCGGGGAAAAGCTCCTACGAGCAGTACTTC
-,TRBJ2-5,TRBV30,-,CAWRPLGGRRTQYF,TGTGCCTGGAGGCCCCTCGGGGGGCGCCGGACCCAGTACTTC
-,TRBJ1-1,TRBV25-1,few,CASSGQGGNTEAFF,TGTGCCAGCAGTGGTCAGGGAGGGAACACTGAAGCTTTCTTT
TRBD1,TRBJ1-4,TRBV19,-,CASSLDRSNEKLFF,TGTGCCAGTAGCCTGGACAGGTCAAATGAAAAACTGTTTTTT
TRBD2,TRBJ2-7,TRBV11-2,-,CASSPWTSGSSYEQYF,TGTGCCAGCAGCCCTTGGACTAGCGGGAGCTCCTACGAGCAGTACTTC
TRBD2,TRBJ2-1,TRBV5-1,-,CASRWVAGDNEQFF,TGCGCCAGCAGGTGGGTAGCGGGAGACAATGAGCAGTTCTTC
-,TRBJ2-7,TRBV21-1,-,CASSSPLGGQHQVPYEQYF,TGTGCCAGCAGCTCCCCTTTAGGGGGACAGCACCAAGTCCCCTACGAGCAGTACTTC
-,TRBJ2-7,TRBV7-6,-,CASSLDPEGAYEQYF,TGTGCCAGCAGCTTAGATCCCGAGGGAGCCTACGAGCAGTACTTC
-,TRBJ2-7,TRBV6-5,-,CASTFRDFPSYEQYF,TGTGCCAGCACTTTCCGGGACTTCCCCTCCTACGAGCAGTACTTC
TRBD1,TRBJ2-1,TRBV5-4,-,CASTPRGDRIYNEQFF,TGTGCCAGCACCCCCCGTGGGGACAGGATCTACAATGAGCAGTTCTTC
TRBD2,TRBJ2-3,TRBV10-3,-,CAISETSVLSTDTQYF,TGTGCCATCAGTGAAACTAGCGTCCTGAGCACAGATACGCAGTATTTT
TRBD2,TRBJ2-7,TRBV28,-,CASSLTSGTNEQYF,TGTGCCAGCAGTTTGACTAGCGGGACAAACGAGCAGTACTTC